One sample yielded the 7 T cell receptor beta chains listed below, sequenced in a study of CD8 T cells in ankylosing spondylitis. TCRdb recomputed calls from the 5' RACE reads with MiXCR, one row per CDR3 protein. The sample lists fewer than 400,000 distinct CDR3 sequences, approximately 15% seen once, with approximately 1.1% in the top ten. The sequencing input was blood, either unsorted or a sorted T cell fraction (not recorded which). All receptors derive from a male donor with ankylosing spondylitis or in good health (not recorded which).

The table lists this clonotype with a few counts. The CDR3 nucleotides read TGCGCCAGCAGCTTGGGGGACCCTCAGCATCGTGAAAAACTGTTTTTT. Protein product: CASSLGDPQHREKLFF. This chain links TRBV5-1 with TRBJ1-4; weak D call: TRBD1 (5 bases). In germline, CDR1 is SGHRS, CDR2 YFSETQ. The length of the CDR3 is 16 residues. Deletions cut 0 bases from V and 7 bases from J, with 16 bases between.

V gene TRBV3-1 combines with J gene TRBJ2-5; D might be TRBD2 (6 bases). CDR1 and CDR2 from the germline V gene are LGHDT and YNNKEL (reference sequence). The CDR3 is 16 residues long. The ends were cut back, 2 bases at V and 2 bases at J, with 15 bases in the middle. CDR3 in DNA: TGTGCCAGCAGCCAATGGGGGGACCCATCTCAAGAGACCCAGTACTTC. Translated: CASSQWGDPSQETQYF.

V and J are TRBV3-1 and TRBJ2-2; a possible D gene is TRBD2 (6 bases). The CDR3 sequence is 15 residues long. The germline gives CDR1 LGHDT, CDR2 YNNKEL (reference sequence). Trimming removed 5 bases from V and 2 bases from J, with 12 bases in between. The CDR3 DNA is TGTGCCAGCAGCATCGGACTAATTAACACCGGGGAGCTGTTTTTT. Protein sequence: CASSIGLINTGELFF.

The V call is TRBV29-1, the J call TRBJ2-6; TRBD2 is a possible D gene (5 bases). The V gene lost 2 bases and the J gene lost 4 bases, with 9 bases spanning the gap. The CDR3 runs 14 residues. CDR1 is SQVTM, CDR2 ANQGSEA, per germline. CDR3 bases: TGCAGCGTTGAAACCGCTAGCGGGGCCAACGTCCTGACTTTC. Translated: CSVETASGANVLTF. The entire variable domain, with the rest obtained from reference TRBV29-1 and TRBJ2-6, is as follows: SAVISQKPSRDICQRGTSLTIQCQVDSQVTMMFWYRQQPGQSLTLIATANQGSEATYESGFVIDKFPISRPNLTFSTLTVSNMSPEDSSIYLCSVETASGANVLTFGAGSRLTVL.

A few counts support this clonotype. This rearrangement joins TRBV3-1 to TRBJ2-1, with 10 bases aligning to TRBD2. This CDR3 has 14 residues. Germline lookup yields CDR1 LGHDT and CDR2 YNNKEL (reference sequence). V shed 0 bases, J shed 13 bases, and the junction held 6 bases outside the gene matches. CDR3 sequence reads: CASSQDGLAGDQFF. DNA for the CDR3: TGTGCCAGCAGCCAAGATGGGCTAGCGGGAGATCAGTTCTTC.

V and J are TRBV11-2 and TRBJ2-1; 13 bases agree with TRBD2. V shed 4 bases and J 6 bases; nucleotides not matched to a gene: 12. This CDR3 is 18 amino acids long. Germline lookup yields CDR1 SGHAT and CDR2 FQNNGV. The CDR3 loop reads CASSSQGVLAGGRNEQFF. The CDR3 DNA sequence: TGTGCCAGCAGCTCCCAGGGGGTACTAGCGGGAGGGCGCAATGAGCAGTTCTTC.

This clonotype was counted between two and nine times. The V call is TRBV4-1, the J call TRBJ1-2, with 7 bases that match TRBD1. Germline CDR1 MGHRA, CDR2 YSYEKL. The CDR3 is 17 amino acids. The trim removed 1 base at V and 5 bases at J, leaving 13 bases unmatched. The CDR3: CASSQGAGVGGGYGYTF. CDR3 DNA: TGCGCCAGCAGCCAAGGAGCCGGTGTAGGGGGCGGATATGGCTACACCTTC.